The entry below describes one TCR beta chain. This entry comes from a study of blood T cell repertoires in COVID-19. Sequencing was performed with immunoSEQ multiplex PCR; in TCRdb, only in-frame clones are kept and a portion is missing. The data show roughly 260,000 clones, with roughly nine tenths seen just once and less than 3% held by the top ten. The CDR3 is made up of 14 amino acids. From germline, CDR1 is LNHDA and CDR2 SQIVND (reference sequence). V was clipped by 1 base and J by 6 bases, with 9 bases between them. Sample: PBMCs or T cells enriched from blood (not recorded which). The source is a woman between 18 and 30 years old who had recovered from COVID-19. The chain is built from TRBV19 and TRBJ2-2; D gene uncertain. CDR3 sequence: CASSIVSESGELFF. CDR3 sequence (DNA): TGTGCCAGTAGTATAGTATCGGAGTCCGGGGAGCTGTTTTTT.